Listed below are T cell receptor beta chains from one sample, sequenced in a study of CD8 T cells in ankylosing spondylitis. TCRdb itself ran the 5' RACE reads through MiXCR, one entry per CDR3 protein. The data contain just under 350,000 distinct CDR3 sequences, approximately 14% of them singletons. Material for sequencing was blood, either unsorted or a sorted T cell fraction (not recorded which). Every receptor here comes from a male donor with ankylosing spondylitis or in good health (not recorded which). Both conserved end residues are part of each CDR3. Fields, in order: V gene, J gene, CDR3 length, clone size, CDR3 protein. Part of the rows lack a size; the others show once, few, many or a class for expanded clones.

V: TRBV3-1
J: TRBJ2-2
length: 15
size: NA
CDR3: CASRLAGGGGGELFF

V: TRBV12-3/TRBV12-4
J: TRBJ2-4
length: 16
size: few
CDR3: CASSSTGVRAKNIQYF

V: TRBV5-5
J: TRBJ2-7
length: 13
size: NA
CDR3: CASSPGPYAAQYF

V: TRBV12-3/TRBV12-4
J: TRBJ1-2
length: 13
size: few
CDR3: CASSPSGAYGYTF

V: TRBV4-2
J: TRBJ2-3
length: 16
size: few
CDR3: CASSFPGLARTDTQYF

V: TRBV7-9
J: TRBJ2-5
length: 13
size: many
CDR3: CASSLDSQETQYF

V: TRBV21-1
J: TRBJ2-7
length: 16
size: once
CDR3: CASSKADSLSSYEQYF

V: TRBV20-1
J: TRBJ2-1
length: 14
size: NA
CDR3: CSVHTSGIYNEQFF

V: TRBV27
J: TRBJ2-7
length: 14
size: many
CDR3: CASSGGTASYEQYF

V: TRBV12-3/TRBV12-4
J: TRBJ1-1
length: 14
size: many
CDR3: CASSPGQPNTEAFF

V: TRBV29-1
J: TRBJ2-7
length: 14
size: NA
CDR3: CSVDVGDRVNEQYF

V: TRBV29-1
J: TRBJ2-7
length: 17
size: NA
CDR3: CSVAVRGYERDSYEQYF

V: TRBV5-1
J: TRBJ2-5
length: 13
size: few
CDR3: CASSRRFQETQYF

V: TRBV20-1
J: TRBJ2-3
length: 11
size: once
CDR3: CSAPLGGTQYF

V: TRBV12-3/TRBV12-4
J: TRBJ2-2
length: 17
size: many
CDR3: CASSSPWGQGETGELFF

V: TRBV10-3
J: TRBJ2-1
length: 19
size: many
CDR3: CAISESTPGTRVYRNEQFF

V: TRBV5-1
J: TRBJ1-5
length: 15
size: few
CDR3: CASSLEAGGRQPQHF

V: TRBV12-3/TRBV12-4
J: TRBJ1-2
length: 14
size: NA
CDR3: CASSYSDRGYGYTF

V: TRBV11-2
J: TRBJ2-7
length: 15
size: few
CDR3: CASSLSPGGLYEQYF

V: TRBV18
J: TRBJ2-5
length: 13
size: NA
CDR3: CASSPGVWETQYF

V: TRBV15
J: TRBJ2-7
length: 14
size: NA
CDR3: CATSRTGTSREQYF

V: TRBV27
J: TRBJ1-2
length: 14
size: NA
CDR3: CASSPLGGLYGYTF

V: TRBV5-1
J: TRBJ2-5
length: 13
size: NA
CDR3: CASSLDFKETQYF

V: TRBV19
J: TRBJ1-5
length: 14
size: few
CDR3: CASTDSYSNQPQHF

V: TRBV6-1
J: TRBJ2-7
length: 13
size: few
CDR3: CASRRDRTYEQYF

V: TRBV5-1
J: TRBJ2-2
length: 14
size: NA
CDR3: CASSAAPEIGELFF

V: TRBV20-1
J: TRBJ2-1
length: 16
size: NA
CDR3: CSARRGAYSSYNEQFF

V: TRBV5-1
J: TRBJ1-1
length: 14
size: few
CDR3: CASGSGQGAGEAFF

V: TRBV29-1
J: TRBJ1-4
length: 11
size: few
CDR3: CSVGTSEKLFF

V: TRBV4-2
J: TRBJ2-3
length: 21
size: NA
CDR3: CASSQDFYSGLAGDTTDTQYF

V: TRBV5-1
J: TRBJ1-2
length: 14
size: NA
CDR3: CASSLVGSPNDYTF

V: TRBV7-9
J: TRBJ1-4
length: 14
size: NA
CDR3: CASSPREAIEKLFF

V: TRBV12-3/TRBV12-4
J: TRBJ2-7
length: 16
size: few
CDR3: CASSSREGQGLHEQYF

V: TRBV5-1
J: TRBJ2-7
length: 15
size: few
CDR3: CASSQAGTLAYEQYF

V: TRBV27
J: TRBJ2-6
length: 20
size: NA
CDR3: CASSSPNRDRGGSGANVLTF

V: TRBV27
J: TRBJ1-1
length: 13
size: NA
CDR3: CASSESVYTEAFF

V: TRBV4-1
J: TRBJ2-7
length: 13
size: NA
CDR3: CASSPVQGNEQYF

V: TRBV4-1
J: TRBJ2-2
length: 14
size: NA
CDR3: CASSRDRYTGELFF

V: TRBV28
J: TRBJ2-4
length: 13
size: NA
CDR3: CASSLPGENIQYF

V: TRBV10-3
J: TRBJ2-7
length: 13
size: few
CDR3: CAIRSHLIDEQYF

V: TRBV12-3/TRBV12-4
J: TRBJ1-2
length: 16
size: many
CDR3: CASSPWALPSNYGYTF

V: TRBV6-1
J: TRBJ1-1
length: 15
size: few
CDR3: CASSHRGAGNTEAFF